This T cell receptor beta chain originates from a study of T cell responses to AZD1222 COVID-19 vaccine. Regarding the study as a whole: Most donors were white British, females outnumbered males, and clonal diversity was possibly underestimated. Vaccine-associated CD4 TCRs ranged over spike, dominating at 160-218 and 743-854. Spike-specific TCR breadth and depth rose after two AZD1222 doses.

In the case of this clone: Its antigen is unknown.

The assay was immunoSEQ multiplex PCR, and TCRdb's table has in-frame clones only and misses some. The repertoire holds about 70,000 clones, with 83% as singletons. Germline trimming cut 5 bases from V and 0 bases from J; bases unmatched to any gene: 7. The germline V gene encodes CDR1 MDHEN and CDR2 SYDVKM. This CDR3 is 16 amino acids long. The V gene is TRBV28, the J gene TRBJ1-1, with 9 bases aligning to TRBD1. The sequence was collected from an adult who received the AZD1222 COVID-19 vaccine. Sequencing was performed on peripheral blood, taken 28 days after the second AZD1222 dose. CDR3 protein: CASSPGQGLMNTEAFF. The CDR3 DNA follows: TGTGCCAGCAGTCCCGGACAGGGGCTTATGAACACTGAAGCTTTCTTT.